What follows is one TCR beta chain and its context. No antigen is known for it. This record comes from a study of OX40 agonist ivuxolimab in advanced cancers. Study overall: Treatment received earlier with anti-PD-1, anti-PD-L1 or anti-CTLA-4 agents was allowed, and roughly 40% had some. Partial responses were achieved by three patients: one hepatocellular carcinoma, two cutaneous melanoma.

General study findings and limits: At 0.1 to 3.0 mg/kg, CD4+ and CD8+ blood T cells expanded clonally by week 6.

Method: immunoSEQ multiplex PCR; TCRdb's copy keeps in-frame clones and lacks some. The profile shows about 67,000 clones, roughly 85% of them singletons. With V trimmed by 3 bases and J by 8 bases, 15 bases remained unmatched. Germline V gene sequence: CDR1 LNHDA, CDR2 SQIVND (reference sequence). The CDR3 has 17 residues. Blood sampling was done at baseline, cycle 4 day 1, and cycle 7 day 1. The input for sequencing was CD4+ or CD8+ T cells sorted from blood, taken in a trial of the OX40 agonist ivuxolimab. The sequence was obtained from an adult with an advanced solid tumor such as melanoma, head and neck, liver or kidney cancer. The V call is TRBV19, the J call TRBJ2-1; 8 bases line up with TRBD2. CDR3 DNA sequence: TGTGCCAGTAGTATCTCCGGACTAGCACTCCGGAGCGATGAGCAGTTCTTC. Its protein is CASSISGLALRSDEQFF.